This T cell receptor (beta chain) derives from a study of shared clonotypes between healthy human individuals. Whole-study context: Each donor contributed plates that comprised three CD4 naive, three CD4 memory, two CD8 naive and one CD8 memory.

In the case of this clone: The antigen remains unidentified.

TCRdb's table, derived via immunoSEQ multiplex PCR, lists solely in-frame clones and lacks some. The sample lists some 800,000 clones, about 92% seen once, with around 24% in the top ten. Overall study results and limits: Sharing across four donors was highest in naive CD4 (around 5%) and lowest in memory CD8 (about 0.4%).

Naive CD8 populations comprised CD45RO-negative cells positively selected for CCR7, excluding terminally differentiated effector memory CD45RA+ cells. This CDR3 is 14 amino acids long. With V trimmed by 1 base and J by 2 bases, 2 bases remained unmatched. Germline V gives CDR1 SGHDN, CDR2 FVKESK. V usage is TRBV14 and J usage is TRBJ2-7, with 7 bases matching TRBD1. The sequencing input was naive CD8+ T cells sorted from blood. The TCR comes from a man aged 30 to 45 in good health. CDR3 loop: CASSQGQGTYEQYF. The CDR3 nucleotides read TGTGCCAGCAGCCAAGGACAGGGAACCTACGAGCAGTACTTC. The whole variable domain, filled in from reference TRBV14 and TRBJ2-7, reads EAGVTQFPSHSVIEKGQTVTLRCDPISGHDNLYWYRRVMGKEIKFLLHFVKESKQDESGMPNNRFLAERTGGTYSTLKVQPAELEDSGVYFCASSQGQGTYEQYFGPGTRLTVT.